Listed below are T cell receptor beta chains from one sample, sequenced in a study of cytomegalovirus exposure and HLA in healthy donors. Data came from immunoSEQ multiplex PCR; TCRdb stores just in-frame clones and leaves some out. The sample lists more than 130,000 clones; about 76% were seen once. Sequenced material: PBMCs. The receptors originated from a man between 18 and 29 years old in good health and CMV-seronegative. The CDR3 runs from the conserved cysteine through the conserved F or W. A D gene is named only where the DNA matches it firmly. Not all rows give a size; the values are once, few, many and, for expanded clones, a class.

j_call,v_call,d_call,clone_size,cdr3_nt,cdr3_aa
TRBJ2-7,TRBV28,NA,few,TGTGCCAGCAGTTTGTTCCCGCGGACCGACTACGAGCAGTACTTC,CASSLFPRTDYEQYF
TRBJ2-7,TRBV27,TRBD2,NA,TGTGCCAGCAGTTTCGGGGGGAGCTACGAGCAGTACTTC,CASSFGGSYEQYF
TRBJ1-2,TRBV6-1,NA,NA,TGTGCCAGCAGTGAAGCTACAGGGCGCCCTAACTATGGCTACACCTTC,CASSEATGRPNYGYTF
TRBJ2-4,TRBV4-2,TRBD1,NA,TGTGCCAGTTCTCCGGACAGGGGATCGCAAAACATTCAGTACTTC,CASSPDRGSQNIQYF
TRBJ2-1,TRBV11-3,TRBD1,NA,TGTGCCAGCAGCATAGCCGGGACAGGGCGACGGGAGCAGTTCTTC,CASSIAGTGRREQFF
TRBJ2-7,TRBV7-7,NA,NA,TGTGCCAGCAGCCTCGGGGGGCCTTCTTCCTACGAGCAGTACTTC,CASSLGGPSSYEQYF
TRBJ2-7,TRBV19,NA,once,TGTGCCAGTAGTATAGATCGTGGAGCCTACGAGCAGTACTTC,CASSIDRGAYEQYF
TRBJ1-6,TRBV11-2,NA,NA,TGTGCCAGCAGCTTAGGATTCAGGGCAAGCGATTCACCCCTCCACTTT,CASSLGFRASDSPLHF
TRBJ1-5,TRBV11-2,NA,NA,TGTGCCAGCAGCCCCACAGGGTTTAATCAGCCCCAGCATTTT,CASSPTGFNQPQHF
TRBJ2-3,TRBV11-2,NA,NA,TGTGCCAGCAGCCCTAGCGTCACAGATACGCAGTATTTT,CASSPSVTDTQYF
TRBJ2-7,TRBV6-5,NA,NA,TGTGCCAGCAGTTACTCGACAGGTACCTACGAGCAGTACTTC,CASSYSTGTYEQYF
TRBJ2-1,TRBV19,NA,NA,TGTGCCAGTAAGGCAGGGGAGGGTGTTGAGCAGTTCTTC,CASKAGEGVEQFF
TRBJ2-3,TRBV6-6,TRBD1,few,TGTGCCAGCAGGACGGACAGGGGGCTCACAGATACGCAGTATTTT,CASRTDRGLTDTQYF
TRBJ2-7,TRBV29-1,NA,NA,TGCAGCGTTGAAGATCCGGGAAGATTTTACGAGCAGTACTTC,CSVEDPGRFYEQYF
TRBJ2-5,TRBV7-8,NA,NA,TGTGCCAGCAGCGCACGGTGGGAGACCCAGTACTTC,CASSARWETQYF
TRBJ2-7,TRBV18,TRBD2,NA,TGTGCCAGCTCAAGTACTAGCGGGGGGAGTTACGAGCAGTACTTC,CASSSTSGGSYEQYF
TRBJ2-2,TRBV5-1,NA,NA,TGCGCCAGCAGCGCGGGAAATACCGGGGAGCTGTTTTTT,CASSAGNTGELFF
TRBJ2-1,TRBV7-9,TRBD1,NA,TGTGCCAGCAGCTCCCAGCCGGGACAGGGGGCCTGGGAGCAGTTCTTC,CASSSQPGQGAWEQFF
TRBJ2-1,TRBV29-1,TRBD1,few,TGCAGCGTTAGGGACAGGGGATTCGACAATGAGCAGTTCTTC,CSVRDRGFDNEQFF
TRBJ1-2,TRBV6-1,NA,NA,TGTGCCAGCAGTGAACGGGGTCGGGCAGTTAACTATGGCTACACCTTC,CASSERGRAVNYGYTF
TRBJ2-7,TRBV5-6,TRBD1,NA,TGTGCCAGCAGCTTGGCCCCGACAGGGGCGCCCTACGAGCAGTACTTC,CASSLAPTGAPYEQYF
TRBJ2-7,TRBV5-6,NA,few,TGTGCCAGCAGCTCCGATCGGCAGGGGTCTTCCTACGAGCAGTACTTC,CASSSDRQGSSYEQYF
TRBJ2-1,TRBV6-5,NA,NA,TGTGCCAGCAGTTACGGGTCGGGAAAGGGCAATGAGCAGTTCTTC,CASSYGSGKGNEQFF
TRBJ2-3,TRBV19,TRBD2,NA,TGTGCCAGTAGTAAGGGGACTAGTCGTACAGATACGCAGTATTTT,CASSKGTSRTDTQYF
TRBJ1-1,TRBV7-8,NA,NA,TGTGCCAGCAGCTTAGTGTCCGGGAACACTGAAGCTTTCTTT,CASSLVSGNTEAFF
TRBJ2-4,TRBV2,NA,NA,TGTGCCAGCAAGGGTAGCGGCGCTATTCAGTACTTC,CASKGSGAIQYF
TRBJ2-2,TRBV18,NA,NA,TGTGCCAGCTCACCAAAGGGAGGTCAGTACCAGAACACCGGGGAGCTGTTTTTT,CASSPKGGQYQNTGELFF
TRBJ2-7,TRBV29-1,TRBD1,NA,TGCAGCGCGCGAGGACAGGGGGGGTTTTACGAGCAGTACTTC,CSARGQGGFYEQYF
TRBJ2-3,TRBV27,NA,NA,TGTGCCAGCAGTTTAAAGCGGAGTAGCACAGATACGCAGTATTTT,CASSLKRSSTDTQYF
TRBJ2-7,TRBV7-9,TRBD2,NA,TGTGCCAGCAGCCCTATAGCGGGAGTAGGCTACGAGCAGTACTTC,CASSPIAGVGYEQYF
TRBJ1-1,TRBV18,NA,NA,TGTGCCAGCTCACCGGGCCACAGAGATGGAGCTTTCTTT,CASSPGHRDGAFF
TRBJ1-1,TRBV27,NA,NA,TGTGCCAGCAGTTTATATCCGGAGTTAACGAACACTGAAGCTTTCTTT,CASSLYPELTNTEAFF